The 17 T cell receptor beta chains in this list originate from one sample, sequenced in a study of OX40 agonist ivuxolimab in advanced cancers. The repertoire was sequenced with immunoSEQ multiplex PCR; TCRdb's copy has only in-frame clones and lacks some. The table lists tens of thousands of clones, approximately 89% of them singletons. This sample comprised CD4+ or CD8+ T cells sorted from blood, obtained in a trial of the OX40 agonist ivuxolimab. The receptor set was obtained from an adult with an advanced solid tumor such as melanoma, head and neck, liver or kidney cancer.

This sequence joins TRBV11-3 and TRBJ2-1, with 10 bases aligning to TRBD2. This CDR3 comprises 15 residues. Germline CDR1 SGHNT, CDR2 YENEEA. The J segment lost 4 bases and the V segment lost 6 bases, leaving 6 bases of the junction unmatched. CDR3 DNA: TGTGCCAGCAGTTACCTAGCGGGGGTGTACAATGAGCAGTTCTTC. Translated: CASSYLAGVYNEQFF.

The chain is built from TRBV6-1 and TRBJ1-1; D is ambiguous. Germline V CDR1 and CDR2: MNHNS, SASEGT. The V gene lost 5 bases and the J gene lost 11 bases, with 15 bases spanning the gap. This CDR3 region has 12 residues. The CDR3 DNA reads TGTGCCAGCAGTCCCCTCCCGGACCGGGCTTTCTTT. This gives the protein CASSPLPDRAFF.

V and J are TRBV7-3 and TRBJ2-3; TRBD2 aligns across 9 bases. The CDR3 spans 21 residues. The V segment lost 1 base and the J segment 3 bases; nucleotides outside the gene matches: 20. Germline-derived CDR1 and CDR2 are SGHTA and FQGTGA. For the CDR3, the DNA is TGTGCCAGCAGCTTAAGGCCGGGTCGGCTAGCGGGGAAGGGTAGGACAGATACGCAGTATTTT. Its translation: CASSLRPGRLAGKGRTDTQYF.

The sample holds a few counts of this clone. V is TRBV5-1 and J is TRBJ1-1, with 7 bases identical to TRBD1. Germline assignment: CDR1 SGHRS and CDR2 YFSETQ. Trimming took 7 bases from V and 2 from J; bases not matched to a gene: 5. The CDR3 consists of 13 residues. The CDR3 loop reads CASPGDRNTEAFF. CDR3 DNA: TGCGCCAGCCCGGGGGACAGAAACACTGAAGCTTTCTTT. The full variable domain, in which reference TRBV5-1 and TRBJ1-1 provide the parts outside the CDR3, is KAGVTQTPRYLIKTRGQQVTLSCSPISGHRSVSWYQQTPGQGLQFLFEYFSETQRNKGNFPGRFSGRQFSNSRSEMNVSTLELGDSALYLCASPGDRNTEAFFGQGTRLTVV.

The chain combines TRBV6-5 with TRBJ1-2; D remains unclear. Germline V CDR1 and CDR2: MNHEY, SVGAGI. Trimming shortened V by 0 bases and J by 2 bases, and 7 bases separated the two germline ends. The CDR3 consists of 14 residues. The CDR3 is CASSYSARNYGYTF. The CDR3 DNA reads TGTGCCAGCAGTTACTCGGCACGCAACTATGGCTACACCTTC.

The chain couples TRBV28 to TRBJ2-5, with 7 nucleotides matching TRBD1. Germline CDR1 reads MDHEN; CDR2 reads SYDVKM. This CDR3 has 14 amino acids. Germline trimming cut 4 bases from V and 5 bases from J; bases unmatched to any gene: 7. The CDR3 spells CASSSAGGQETQYF. Written as DNA, the CDR3 is TGTGCCAGCAGTTCGGCAGGGGGTCAGGAGACCCAGTACTTC.

This chain links TRBV6-6 with TRBJ2-1, with a possible D match to TRBD1 (8 bases). CDR3 length equals 14 residues. V dropped 8 bases and J dropped 5 bases, with 16 bases sitting between them. CDR1 MNHNY and CDR2 SVGAGI come from the germline V gene (reference sequence). The CDR3 nucleotides read TGTGCCAGCTCAGGGGGCGCGGGGGACAATGAGCAGTTCTTC. Protein: CASSGGAGDNEQFF.

The chain is built from TRBV11-1 and TRBJ2-7; no definite D call. V was pared by 2 bases and J by 7 bases, with 9 bases between. Germline CDR1 and CDR2: SGHAT and FQDESV (reference sequence). CDR3 length equals 12 residues. This CDR3 reads CASSLHLGEQYF. DNA for the CDR3: TGTGCCAGCAGCTTACACCTAGGGGAGCAGTACTTC.

The V and J genes are TRBV7-9 and TRBJ1-1; TRBD1 aligns across 8 bases. Trimming removed 7 bases from V and 0 bases from J; junction bases left unmatched: 16. The germline V gene has CDR1 SEHNR and CDR2 FQNEAQ (reference sequence). The CDR3 has 18 residues. CDR3 residues: CASTNLGRGQLMNTEAFF. DNA of the CDR3: TGTGCCAGCACCAACTTAGGCAGGGGGCAACTCATGAACACTGAAGCTTTCTTT.

CDR3 amino acids: CASSRGLMLQGNSPLHF. CDR3 coding DNA: TGCGCCAGCAGCCGAGGCTTAATGTTGCAGGGGAATTCACCCCTCCACTTT. V usage is TRBV4-3 and J usage is TRBJ1-6, with TRBD1 as a possible D gene (6 bases). Germline lookup yields CDR1 LGHNA and CDR2 YSLEER. The V end was cut by 4 bases, the J end by 7 bases, with 20 bases between. The CDR3 contains 17 residues.

CDR3 DNA sequence: TGTGCCAGCAGCTATGCGGGGGGGCCCTACGAGCAGTACTTC. Its protein is CASSYAGGPYEQYF. V and J are TRBV7-2 and TRBJ2-7; TRBD2 matches at 9 bases. Trimming removed 4 bases from V and 2 bases from J; junction bases left unmatched: 3. CDR1 is SGHTA and CDR2 is FQGNSA in the germline V gene. The CDR3 is 14 residues long.

This chain links TRBV9 with TRBJ1-4, with a tentative D call TRBD1 (5 bases). The CDR3 is made up of 14 amino acids. Germline assignment: CDR1 SGDLS and CDR2 YYNGEE. The ends were cut back, 3 bases at V and 7 bases at J, with 13 bases in the middle. The DNA for the CDR3 is TGTGCCAGCAGCGGGGACGCTTTTTTTGAAAAACTGTTTTTT. Residues: CASSGDAFFEKLFF.

V usage is TRBV7-3 and J usage is TRBJ2-3, with a tentative D call TRBD1 (6 bases). The CDR3 is made up of 14 amino acids. Trimming cost V 5 bases and J 6 bases, with 15 bases left between them. The germline V gene encodes CDR1 SGHTA and CDR2 FQGTGA. CDR3 in amino acids: CASSPSTGRDTQYF. The DNA for the CDR3 is TGTGCCAGCAGCCCGTCAACAGGGCGGGATACGCAGTATTTT.

This chain connects TRBV18 to TRBJ1-3; 9 bases align to TRBD1. Trimming removed 5 bases from V and 1 base from J; junction bases left unmatched: 6. Germline V lookup: CDR1 KGHSH, CDR2 LQKENI. The CDR3 sequence is 16 residues long. CDR3 bases: TGTGCCAGCTCAGCGGGACAGGGAGGTTCTGGAAACACCATATATTTT. This encodes CASSAGQGGSGNTIYF.

This rearrangement joins TRBV5-1 to TRBJ2-2; no firm D call. Germline V lookup: CDR1 SGHRS, CDR2 YFSETQ. The V gene lost 0 bases and the J gene lost 4 bases, with 10 bases spanning the gap. This CDR3 has 15 residues. The CDR3 DNA follows: TGCGCCAGCAGCTTGGGCGAACGGTTCACCGGGGAGCTGTTTTTT. This codes for CASSLGERFTGELFF.

The CDR3 coding sequence is TGTGCCTGGAGTCTCGGTCACGCCGGTCCCATATATTTT. Protein product: CAWSLGHAGPIYF. This chain links TRBV30 with TRBJ1-3; D unresolved. Trimming took off 2 bases at V and 11 bases at J, with 16 bases between the two ends. The germline V gene has CDR1 GTSNPN and CDR2 SVGIG (reference sequence). The CDR3 has 13 amino acids.

The V gene is TRBV5-4, the J gene TRBJ2-5; maybe TRBD2 (6 bases). In germline, CDR1 is SGHNT, CDR2 YYREEE (reference sequence). Trimming removed 6 bases from V and 1 base from J, with 13 bases in between. This CDR3 spans 14 amino acids. In nucleotides, the CDR3 is TGTGCCAGCAACCCGGGCGGGACCCAAGAGACCCAGTACTTC. This sequence encodes CASNPGGTQETQYF.